The 16 T cell receptor beta chains presented below share a single source sample, sequenced in a study of shared clonotypes between healthy human individuals. The data were produced by immunoSEQ multiplex PCR, yet TCRdb's version contains in-frame clones alone and is incomplete. The table lists over a million clones, about 98% of them singletons. Sequenced material: naive CD4+ T cells sorted from blood. As for subset: CD45RA+ positively selected. The source is a man aged 25 to 40 in good health.

CDR3 nucleotides: TGCGCCAGCAGCCGGGTTTCGGGCGTACTCACCTACGAGCAGTACTTC. Translation: CASSRVSGVLTYEQYF. The chain combines TRBV4-3 with TRBJ2-7; D ambiguous. CDR3 length: 16 amino acids. V was clipped by 4 bases and J by 2 bases, with 18 bases between them. CDR1 LGHNA and CDR2 YSLEER come from the germline V gene.

V gene TRBV27 combines with J gene TRBJ2-1; TRBD1 matches 11 bases. The CDR3 contains 14 residues. CDR1 and CDR2 (germline): MNHEY, SMNVEV (reference sequence). V was pared by 8 bases and J by 9 bases, with 9 bases of the junction left unmatched. This chain's CDR3 is CASGRDRGLGEQFF. Here the CDR3 DNA reads TGTGCCAGCGGCCGGGACAGGGGGTTAGGTGAGCAGTTCTTC.

This clone occurred once. The V gene is TRBV10-1, the J gene TRBJ2-5, with D possibly TRBD2 on 6 matching bases. Germline V gene sequence: CDR1 WNHNN, CDR2 SYGVQD (reference sequence). The CDR3 length is 13 residues. V was pared by 2 bases and J by 7 bases, with 11 bases between. CDR3 sequence: CASSESLARTQYF. For the CDR3, the DNA is TGCGCCAGCAGTGAGAGTCTAGCGCGGACCCAGTACTTC.

The V call is TRBV18, the J call TRBJ1-1; D unclear. The V end lost 8 bases, the J end lost 7 bases, and 17 bases lay between the germline ends. CDR1 is KGHSH, CDR2 LQKENI, per germline. The CDR3 is made up of 13 amino acids. In DNA, the CDR3 is TGTGCCAGCCGCACGGAAGTCTTATATGAAGCTTTCTTT. This codes for CASRTEVLYEAFF.

The chain joins TRBV10-1 to TRBJ2-3; 11 bases map to TRBD2. The V segment lost 6 bases and the J segment 1 base; nucleotides outside the gene matches: 6. The CDR3 has 16 residues. Germline values: CDR1 WNHNN, CDR2 SYGVQD (reference sequence). The CDR3 here is CASRGSLAGGTDTQYF. The CDR3 DNA sequence: TGCGCCAGCAGGGGATCACTAGCGGGGGGCACAGATACGCAGTATTTT.

The rearrangement joins TRBV28 to TRBJ1-3, with a possible D match to TRBD1 (6 bases). This CDR3 has 17 amino acids. Per germline, CDR1 MDHEN and CDR2 SYDVKM. V was trimmed by 2 bases and J by 3 bases, leaving 17 bases between them. CDR3: CASSLRFGGAGGNTIYF. For the CDR3, the DNA is TGTGCCAGCAGTTTACGGTTCGGGGGCGCGGGTGGAAACACCATATATTTT.

The gene calls are TRBV29-1 and TRBJ2-1; 7 bases line up with TRBD2. CDR1 is SQVTM and CDR2 is ANQGSEA in the germline V gene. The CDR3 runs 13 residues. V dropped 6 bases and J dropped 7; count of bases not matched to a gene: 9. CDR3 coding DNA: TGCAGCGTCACGACTAGCATTGTGAATGAGCAGTTCTTC. Translation gives CSVTTSIVNEQFF.

For this clone: The identical CDR3 is also encoded by other nucleotide sequences in the sample. The chain couples TRBV5-4 to TRBJ2-5; D is uncertain. The CDR3 has 13 residues. Germline lookup yields CDR1 SGHNT and CDR2 YYREEE (reference sequence). V was cut by 0 bases and J by 0 bases, with 3 bases left in between. The CDR3 is CASSLGNQETQYF. The CDR3 region has the DNA TGTGCCAGCAGCTTGGGGAACCAAGAGACCCAGTACTTC.

The CDR3, as DNA: TGTGCCTTAGGGGGGCATGCCTACGAGCAGTACTTC. It is translated as CALGGHAYEQYF. The V and J genes are TRBV10-3 and TRBJ2-7; the D gene could be TRBD1 or TRBD2 (6 bases each). The V end lost 11 bases, the J end lost 2 bases, and 13 bases lay between the germline ends. The germline V gene has CDR1 ENHRY and CDR2 SYGVKD. The length of the CDR3 is 12 residues.

The rearrangement joins TRBV28 to TRBJ1-2; a possible D gene is TRBD1 (5 bases). V lost 5 bases and J lost 8, with 9 bases in between. Germline loops: CDR1 MDHEN, CDR2 SYDVKM. The CDR3 runs 11 residues. CDR3 coding DNA: TGTGCCAGCAGTCGGCAGGGAGGCTACACCTTC. Protein product: CASSRQGGYTF.

In regard to this clone: Other DNA sequences in the sample encode the same CDR3. This sequence joins TRBV28 and TRBJ2-6; possible D gene TRBD2, 6 bases. Per the germline V gene, CDR1 is MDHEN and CDR2 is SYDVKM. The CDR3 is 14 residues long. V was pared by 7 bases and J by 1 base, with 8 bases between. CDR3 sequence (DNA): TGTGCCAGCAACCGGGGGTCTGGGGCCAACGTCCTGACTTTC. Translating it yields CASNRGSGANVLTF.

This chain joins TRBV15 and TRBJ2-5, with D perhaps TRBD2 (5 bases). V was shortened by 2 bases and J by 5 bases, with 12 bases between the two germline ends. Per germline, CDR1 LNHNV and CDR2 YYDKDF (reference sequence). The CDR3 covers 14 residues. The CDR3 region has the DNA TGTGCCACCAGCAGACCCGGGGTGGCTGAGACCCAGTACTTC. Translation: CATSRPGVAETQYF.

The J gene is TRBJ2-7, the V gene TRBV7-9; 10 nucleotides align to TRBD2. The CDR3 length is 15 residues. Germline CDR1 is SEHNR and CDR2 is FQNEAQ (reference sequence). With 3 bases clipped from V and 6 bases from J, the junction kept 8 bases outside the gene matches. CDR3 DNA sequence: TGTGCCAGCAGCTTCCCTCTAGCGGGAGTGTCCGAGCAGTACTTC. Its translation: CASSFPLAGVSEQYF.

The chain recombines TRBV7-9 with TRBJ2-1; 7 bases map to TRBD1. This CDR3 contains 11 residues. J gave up 8 bases and V 8 bases, and 3 bases lay outside the gene matches. Germline-derived CDR1 and CDR2 are SEHNR and FQNEAQ (reference sequence). CDR3 sequence (DNA): TGTGCCAGCCAACAGGGGTATGAGCAGTTCTTC. Amino acids: CASQQGYEQFF.

The chain employs TRBV7-3 and TRBJ2-5; D remains unclear. This CDR3 is built from 13 residues. The germline V gene encodes CDR1 SGHTA and CDR2 FQGTGA. V gave up 5 bases and J gave up 2 bases, with 9 bases separating them. The CDR3 nucleotides are TGTGCCAGCAGCCCCACCCCACAAGAGACCCAGTACTTC. It specifies CASSPTPQETQYF.

The genes are TRBV19 and TRBJ2-2; D remains unclear. CDR1 LNHDA and CDR2 SQIVND come from the germline V gene (reference sequence). V lost 8 bases and J lost 1, with 11 bases in between. The CDR3 totals 14 residues. The CDR3 loop is CASSKVRNTGELFF. DNA for the CDR3: TGTGCCAGTTCGAAGGTGAGGAACACCGGGGAGCTGTTTTTT.